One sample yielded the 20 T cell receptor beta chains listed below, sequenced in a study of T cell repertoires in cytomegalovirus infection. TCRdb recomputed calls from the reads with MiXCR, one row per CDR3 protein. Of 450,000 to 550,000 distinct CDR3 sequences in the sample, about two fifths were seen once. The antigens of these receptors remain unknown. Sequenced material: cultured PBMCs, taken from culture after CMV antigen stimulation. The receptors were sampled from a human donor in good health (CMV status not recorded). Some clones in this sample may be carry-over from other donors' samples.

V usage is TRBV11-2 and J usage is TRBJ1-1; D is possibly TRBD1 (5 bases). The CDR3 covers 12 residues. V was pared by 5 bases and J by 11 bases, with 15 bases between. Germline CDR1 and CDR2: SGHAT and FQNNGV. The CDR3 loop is CASSLSVGPAFF. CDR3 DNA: TGTGCCAGCAGCCTTAGTGTGGGACCCGCTTTCTTT.

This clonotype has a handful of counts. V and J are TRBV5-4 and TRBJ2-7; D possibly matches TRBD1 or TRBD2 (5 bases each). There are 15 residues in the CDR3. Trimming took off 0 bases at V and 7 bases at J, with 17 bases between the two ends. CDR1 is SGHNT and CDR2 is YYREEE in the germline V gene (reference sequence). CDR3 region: CASSLGGTAFAEQYF. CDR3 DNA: TGTGCCAGCAGCTTGGGGGGGACGGCCTTTGCGGAGCAGTACTTC.

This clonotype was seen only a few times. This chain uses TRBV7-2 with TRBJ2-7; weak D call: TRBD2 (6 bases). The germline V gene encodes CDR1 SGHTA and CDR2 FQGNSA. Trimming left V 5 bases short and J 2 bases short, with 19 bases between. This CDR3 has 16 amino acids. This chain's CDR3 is CASSPGEAATAYEQYF. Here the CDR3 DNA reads TGTGCCAGCAGCCCGGGGGAGGCAGCGACAGCCTACGAGCAGTACTTC. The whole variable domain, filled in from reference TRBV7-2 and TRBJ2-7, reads GAGVSQSPSNKVTEKGKDVELRCDPISGHTALYWYRQSLGQGLEFLIYFQGNSAPDKSGLPSDRFSAERTGGSVSTLTIQRTQQEDSAVYLCASSPGEAATAYEQYFGPGTRLTVT.

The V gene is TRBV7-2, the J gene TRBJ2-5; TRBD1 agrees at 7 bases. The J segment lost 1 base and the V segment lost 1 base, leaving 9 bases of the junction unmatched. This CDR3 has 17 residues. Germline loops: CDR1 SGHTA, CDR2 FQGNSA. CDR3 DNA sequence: TGTGCCAGCAGCTTAGGGATCAGGGGGAGTGTCCAAGAGACCCAGTACTTC. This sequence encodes CASSLGIRGSVQETQYF.

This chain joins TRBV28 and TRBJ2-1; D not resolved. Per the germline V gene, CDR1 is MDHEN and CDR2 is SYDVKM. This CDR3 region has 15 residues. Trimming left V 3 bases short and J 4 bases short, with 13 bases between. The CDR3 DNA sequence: TGTGCCAGCAGTTTGGTACAGCCGGTTTACAATGAGCAGTTCTTC. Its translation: CASSLVQPVYNEQFF.

The CDR3 here is CASSTPRIAGGHEQFF. Here the CDR3 DNA reads TGTGCCAGCAGTACGCCCCGGATAGCGGGGGGCCATGAGCAGTTCTTC. The chain combines TRBV6-5 with TRBJ2-1, with TRBD2 matching over 10 bases. Germline V gene data show CDR1 as MNHEY and CDR2 as SVGAGI. J was trimmed by 8 bases and V by 5 bases; bases with no gene match: 12. The length of the CDR3 is 16 residues.

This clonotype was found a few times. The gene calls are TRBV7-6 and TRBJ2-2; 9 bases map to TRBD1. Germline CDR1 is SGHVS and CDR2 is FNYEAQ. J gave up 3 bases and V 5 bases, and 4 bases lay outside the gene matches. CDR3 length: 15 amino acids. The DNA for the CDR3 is TGTGCCAGCAGCCCTGACAGGGGGGACACCGGGGAGCTGTTTTTT. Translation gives CASSPDRGDTGELFF.

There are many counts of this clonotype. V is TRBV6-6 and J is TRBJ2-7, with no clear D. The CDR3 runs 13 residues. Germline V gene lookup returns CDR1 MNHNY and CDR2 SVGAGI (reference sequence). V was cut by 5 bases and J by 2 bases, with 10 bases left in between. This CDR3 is CASSPGLTYEQYF. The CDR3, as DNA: TGTGCCAGCAGTCCCGGGTTAACCTACGAGCAGTACTTC.

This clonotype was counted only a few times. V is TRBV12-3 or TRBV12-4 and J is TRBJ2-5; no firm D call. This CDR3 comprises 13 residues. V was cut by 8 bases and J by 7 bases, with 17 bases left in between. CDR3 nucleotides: TGTGCCAGCGAGGCCAGCCTCCATGGGACCCAGTACTTC. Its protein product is CASEASLHGTQYF.

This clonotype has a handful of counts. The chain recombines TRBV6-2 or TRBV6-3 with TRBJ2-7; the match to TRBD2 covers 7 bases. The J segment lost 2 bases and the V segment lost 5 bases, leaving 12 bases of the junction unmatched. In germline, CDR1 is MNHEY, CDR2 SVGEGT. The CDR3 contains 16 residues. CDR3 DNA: TGTGCCAGCAGTCAAATATCTAGCGGCAATCCCTACGAGCAGTACTTC. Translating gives CASSQISSGNPYEQYF.

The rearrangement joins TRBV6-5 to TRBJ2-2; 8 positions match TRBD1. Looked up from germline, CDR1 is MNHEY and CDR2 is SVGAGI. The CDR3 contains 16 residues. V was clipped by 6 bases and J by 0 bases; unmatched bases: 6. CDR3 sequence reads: CASRPGTGANTGELFF. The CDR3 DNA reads TGTGCCAGCAGACCCGGGACAGGAGCGAACACCGGGGAGCTGTTTTTT.

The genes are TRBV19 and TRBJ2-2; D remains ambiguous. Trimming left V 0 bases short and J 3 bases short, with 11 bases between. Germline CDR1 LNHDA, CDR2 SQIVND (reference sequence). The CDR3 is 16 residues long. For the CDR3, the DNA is TGTGCCAGTAGTATAGAGGGGTTTGGCGACACCGGGGAGCTGTTTTTT. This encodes CASSIEGFGDTGELFF.

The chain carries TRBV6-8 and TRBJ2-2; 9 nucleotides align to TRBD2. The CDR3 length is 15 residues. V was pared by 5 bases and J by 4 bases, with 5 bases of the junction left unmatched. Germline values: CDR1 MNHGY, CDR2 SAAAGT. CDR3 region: CASSTGLALTGELFF. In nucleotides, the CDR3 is TGTGCCAGCAGTACCGGACTAGCGCTCACCGGGGAGCTGTTTTTT.

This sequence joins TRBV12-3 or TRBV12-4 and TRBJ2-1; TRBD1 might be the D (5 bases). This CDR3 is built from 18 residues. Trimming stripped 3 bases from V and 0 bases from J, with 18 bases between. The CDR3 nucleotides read TGTGCCAGCAGTTTTGTCCCGTATTGGACAATCTCCTACAATGAGCAGTTCTTC. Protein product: CASSFVPYWTISYNEQFF.

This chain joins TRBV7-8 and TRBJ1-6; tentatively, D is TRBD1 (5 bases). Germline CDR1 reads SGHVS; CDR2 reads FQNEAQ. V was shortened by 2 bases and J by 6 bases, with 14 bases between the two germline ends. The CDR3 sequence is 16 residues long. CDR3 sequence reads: CASSLIPGMINSPLHF. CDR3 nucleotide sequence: TGTGCCAGCAGCTTAATCCCAGGGATGATTAATTCACCCCTCCACTTT. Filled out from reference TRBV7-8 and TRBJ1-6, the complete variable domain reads GAGVSQSPRYKVAKRGQDVALRCDPISGHVSLFWYQQALGQGPEFLTYFQNEAQLDKSGLPSDRFFAERPEGSVSTLKIQRTQQEDSAVYLCASSLIPGMINSPLHFGNGTRLTVT.

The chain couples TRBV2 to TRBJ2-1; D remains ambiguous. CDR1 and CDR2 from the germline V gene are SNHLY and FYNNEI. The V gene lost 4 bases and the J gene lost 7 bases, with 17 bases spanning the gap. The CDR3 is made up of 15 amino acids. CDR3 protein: CASSVSGSLTNEQFF. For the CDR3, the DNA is TGTGCCAGCAGTGTATCTGGGTCCCTGACAAATGAGCAGTTCTTC. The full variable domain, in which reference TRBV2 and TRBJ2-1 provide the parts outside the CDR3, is EPEVTQTPSHQVTQMGQEVILRCVPISNHLYFYWYRQILGQKVEFLVSFYNNEISEKSEIFDDQFSVERPDGSNFTLKIRSTKLEDSAMYFCASSVSGSLTNEQFFGPGTRLTVL.

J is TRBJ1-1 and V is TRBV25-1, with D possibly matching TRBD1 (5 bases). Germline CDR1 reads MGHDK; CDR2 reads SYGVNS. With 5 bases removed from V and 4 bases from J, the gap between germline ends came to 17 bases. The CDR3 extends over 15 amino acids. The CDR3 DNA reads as TGTGCCAGCAGTTTTCAGGGAGGCATGGGCACTGAAGCTTTCTTT. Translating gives CASSFQGGMGTEAFF.

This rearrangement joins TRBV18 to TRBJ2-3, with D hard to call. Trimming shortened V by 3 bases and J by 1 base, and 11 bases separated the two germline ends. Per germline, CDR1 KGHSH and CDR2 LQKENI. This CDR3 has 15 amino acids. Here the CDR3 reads CASSPHHSGTDTQYF. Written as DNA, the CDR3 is TGTGCCAGCTCACCCCATCATTCTGGCACAGATACGCAGTATTTT.

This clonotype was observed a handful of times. The CDR3 DNA sequence: TGTGCCAGCAGCTTAGGTGGGACAGGGGGCAACGAGCAGTACTTC. It codes for CASSLGGTGGNEQYF. V gene TRBV7-2 combines with J gene TRBJ2-7, with TRBD1 identical over 12 bases. CDR1 SGHTA and CDR2 FQGNSA come from the germline V gene. This CDR3 region has 15 residues. After removal of 1 base from V and 5 bases from J, the junction contained 3 bases not matched to a gene.

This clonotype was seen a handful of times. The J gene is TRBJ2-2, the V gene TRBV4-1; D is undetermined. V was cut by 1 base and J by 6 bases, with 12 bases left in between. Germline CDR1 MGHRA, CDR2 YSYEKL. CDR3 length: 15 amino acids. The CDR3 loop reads CASSQGWVLSGELFF. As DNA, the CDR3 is TGCGCCAGCAGCCAAGGGTGGGTCTTGTCCGGGGAGCTGTTTTTT.